These T cell receptor beta chains were read from a single sample in a study of molecular identifiers for immune sequencing clone quantification. Using its own MiXCR run on the PCR reads, TCRdb lists one record per CDR3 protein. Of 300,000 to 400,000 distinct CDR3 sequences in the sample, under 25% were seen once. The sequenced sample consisted of naive CD8+ T cells from blood, with Jurkat cell RNA spiked in. The receptors stem from a human donor in good health. Some libraries in this study had Jurkat cell RNA spiked in. Each CDR3 is given with its conserved first and last residue.

cdr3_length	v_call	j_call	cdr3_aa
16	TRBV6-2/TRBV6-3	TRBJ1-4	CASSYVEAAINEKLFF
17	TRBV7-9	TRBJ2-3	CASSISQTVFGTDTQYF
13	TRBV6-5	TRBJ2-3	CASLPQGSDTQYF
15	TRBV27	TRBJ2-3	CASSSGTGFTDTQYF
13	TRBV6-2/TRBV6-3	TRBJ1-5	CASRPLTHQPQHF
15	TRBV12-3/TRBV12-4	TRBJ2-5	CASSLAVSSRETQYF
14	TRBV6-1	TRBJ2-7	CASSNAGGGHEQHF
11	TRBV27	TRBJ2-1	CASSRGYEQFF
14	TRBV6-5	TRBJ1-5	CASSYSTGSQPQHF
11	TRBV20-1	TRBJ1-1	CSTRDYTEAFF
15	TRBV6-5	TRBJ2-3	CASSSFSESTDTQYF
16	TRBV12-3/TRBV12-4	TRBJ2-3	CASSAVGFGLTDTQYF
13	TRBV20-1	TRBJ2-5	CSAGGGYQETQYF
14	TRBV6-5	TRBJ2-5	CACSYSPQGETQYF
14	TRBV3-1	TRBJ1-2	CASSQGQGTYGYTF
17	TRBV20-1	TRBJ2-7	CSARSGRLSANSYEQYF
16	TRBV24-1	TRBJ2-7	CATGLTGGDSSYEQYF
16	TRBV20-1	TRBJ1-4	CSARETGAATNEKLFF
17	TRBV25-1	TRBJ2-3	CASSEWGGSASTDTQYF
15	TRBV4-3	TRBJ1-1	CASSQQTGLRTEAFF
14	TRBV6-1	TRBJ1-2	CASSEVRGNYGYTF
14	TRBV4-1	TRBJ1-5	CASSQVQGDQPQHF
11	TRBV25-1	TRBJ2-7	CASSASSEQYF
12	TRBV30	TRBJ1-1	CAWSLLFAEAFF
15	TRBV29-1	TRBJ2-7	CSVEGTGKGTYEQYF
16	TRBV6-6	TRBJ2-3	CASSYRTGGPGDTQYF
14	TRBV4-1	TRBJ2-7	CASSQETGTYEQYF
15	TRBV7-9	TRBJ2-7	CASSPPSGGAREQYF
16	TRBV27	TRBJ2-6	CARRLAGASGAHVLTF
17	TRBV7-9	TRBJ1-3	CASSFPPAASSGNTIYF
15	TRBV10-3	TRBJ2-2	CAISEPGQNTGELFF
15	TRBV7-9	TRBJ1-5	CASSSDREGNQPQHF
15	TRBV7-9	TRBJ2-3	CASRRQGAHQDTQYF
16	TRBV15	TRBJ2-1	CATSRDSSGGAGEQFF
14	TRBV4-1	TRBJ2-7	CASSQVQGDYEQYF
13	TRBV3-1	TRBJ2-3	CASSSRPSDTQYF
15	TRBV12-3/TRBV12-4	TRBJ1-1	CASSHPGQGLTEAFF
15	TRBV29-1	TRBJ2-2	CSVTHRGVHTGELFF
15	TRBV5-5	TRBJ1-1	CASSLPYPLNTEAFF
13	TRBV19	TRBJ1-1	CASSMGGYTEAFF
15	TRBV28	TRBJ2-3	CASSPLPLVTDTQYF
13	TRBV27	TRBJ1-5	CASSWGRNQPQHF
14	TRBV28	TRBJ1-2	CASSFGQGSYGYTF
14	TRBV7-9	TRBJ2-7	CASSLVGADYEQYF
12	TRBV2	TRBJ2-7	CASRLAKYEQYF